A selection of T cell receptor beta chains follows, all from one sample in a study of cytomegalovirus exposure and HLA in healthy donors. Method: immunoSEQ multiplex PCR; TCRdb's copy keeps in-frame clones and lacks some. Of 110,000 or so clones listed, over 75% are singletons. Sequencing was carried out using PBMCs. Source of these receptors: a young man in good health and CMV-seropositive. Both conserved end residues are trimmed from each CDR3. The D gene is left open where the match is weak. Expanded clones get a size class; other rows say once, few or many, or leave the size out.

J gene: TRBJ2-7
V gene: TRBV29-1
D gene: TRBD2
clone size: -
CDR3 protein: SVEVTSGYEQY

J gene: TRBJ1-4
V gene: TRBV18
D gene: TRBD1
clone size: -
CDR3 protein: ASSPQGASEKLF

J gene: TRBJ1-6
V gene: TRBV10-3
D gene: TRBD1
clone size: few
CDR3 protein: AISESYRGSPLH

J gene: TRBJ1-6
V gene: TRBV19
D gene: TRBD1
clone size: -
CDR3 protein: ASSLPTTGDEDSPLH

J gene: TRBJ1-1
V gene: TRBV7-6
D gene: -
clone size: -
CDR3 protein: ASSSKGAEAF

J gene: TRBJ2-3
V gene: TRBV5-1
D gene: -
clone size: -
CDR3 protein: ASGSGVRSYTDTQY

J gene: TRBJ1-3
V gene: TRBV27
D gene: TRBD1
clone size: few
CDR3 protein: ASSQDRGPGNTIY

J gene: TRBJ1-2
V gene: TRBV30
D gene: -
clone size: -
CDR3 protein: AWSPRGASASLSGYT

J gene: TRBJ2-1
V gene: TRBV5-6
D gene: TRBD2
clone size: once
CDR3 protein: ASSNGLAGYEQF

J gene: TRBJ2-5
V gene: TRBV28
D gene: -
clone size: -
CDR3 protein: ASTENAGQETQY

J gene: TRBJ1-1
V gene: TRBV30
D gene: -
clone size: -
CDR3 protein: AWSRSGRGKAF

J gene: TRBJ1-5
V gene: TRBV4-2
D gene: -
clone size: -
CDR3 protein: ASSQDGTRDSNQPQH

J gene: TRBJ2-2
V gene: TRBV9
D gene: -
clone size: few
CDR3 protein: ASSVDREGIGELF

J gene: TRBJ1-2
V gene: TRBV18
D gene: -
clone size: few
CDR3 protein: ASSPPSGASGYT

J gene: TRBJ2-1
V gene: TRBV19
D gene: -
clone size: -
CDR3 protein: ASSINRGANHYNEQF

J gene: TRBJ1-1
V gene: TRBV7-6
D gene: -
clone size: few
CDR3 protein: ASSSVRGTEAF

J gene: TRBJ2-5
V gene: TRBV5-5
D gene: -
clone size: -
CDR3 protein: ASNQGADQETQY

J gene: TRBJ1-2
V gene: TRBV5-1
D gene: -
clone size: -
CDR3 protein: ASSSPGVEYGYT

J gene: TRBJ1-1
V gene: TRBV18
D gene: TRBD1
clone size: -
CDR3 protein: ASSPQGAIWGYTEAF

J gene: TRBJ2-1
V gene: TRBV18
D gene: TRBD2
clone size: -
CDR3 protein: ASSPTSGGANEQF

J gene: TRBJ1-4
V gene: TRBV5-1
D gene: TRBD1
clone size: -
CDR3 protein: ASSFSTPGQGRANEKLF

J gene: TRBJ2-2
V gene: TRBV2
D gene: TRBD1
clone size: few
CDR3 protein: ASSGGSYRGTGELF

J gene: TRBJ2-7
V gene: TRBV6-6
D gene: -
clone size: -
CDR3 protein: ASSSNRYEQY

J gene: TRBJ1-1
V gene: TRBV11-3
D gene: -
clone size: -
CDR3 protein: ASSRQVSTEAF

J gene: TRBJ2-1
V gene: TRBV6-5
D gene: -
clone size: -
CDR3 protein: ASSPGGEQF

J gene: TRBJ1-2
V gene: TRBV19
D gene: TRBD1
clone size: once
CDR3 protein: ASSTTGGVYGYT

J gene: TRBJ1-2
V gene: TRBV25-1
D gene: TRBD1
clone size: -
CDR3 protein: ASSGPGQGYGYT

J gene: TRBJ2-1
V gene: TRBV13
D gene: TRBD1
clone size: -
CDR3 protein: ASSPTFRDRGFVGEQF

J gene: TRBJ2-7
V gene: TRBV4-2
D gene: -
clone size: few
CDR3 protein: ASSQVVGGSSQY

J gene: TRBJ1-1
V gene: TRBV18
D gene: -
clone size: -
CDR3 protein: ASSSATGNTEAF

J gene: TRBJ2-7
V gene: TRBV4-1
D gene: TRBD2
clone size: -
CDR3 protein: ASSQPTSSGRGSYEQY

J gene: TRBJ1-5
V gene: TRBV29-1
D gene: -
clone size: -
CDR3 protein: SVGRGDQPQH